These 19 T cell receptor beta chains were sequenced from one sample in a study of blood T cell repertoires in COVID-19. TCRdb's table, derived via immunoSEQ multiplex PCR, lists solely in-frame clones and lacks some. The top ten clones hold approximately 3.2% of a sample with 200,000 to 250,000 clones, roughly 85% of them seen once. The material sequenced was peripheral blood. All receptors come from a young woman with acute or convalescent COVID-19.

As regards this clone: Additional DNA sequences in this sample encode the identical CDR3. The chain uses TRBV21-1 and TRBJ1-5. TRBV21-1 is listed as a pseudogene. This CDR3 comprises 16 residues. This chain's CDR3 is CASSKRNSRSNQPQHF. The CDR3 coding sequence is TGTGCCAGCAGCAAACGTAATAGTCGAAGCAATCAGCCCCAGCATTTT.

J is TRBJ2-1 and V is TRBV11-3; a weak D match, TRBD1 (6 bases). The germline V gene encodes CDR1 SGHNT and CDR2 YENEEA. Trimming took off 3 bases at V and 7 bases at J, with 13 bases between the two ends. The CDR3 runs to 14 residues. The CDR3 sequence is CASSFGTGLNEQFF. DNA of the CDR3: TGTGCCAGCAGCTTTGGTACAGGGTTAAATGAGCAGTTCTTC.

This chain connects TRBV25-1 to TRBJ2-3; a weak D match, TRBD1 (5 bases). V was cut by 3 bases and J by 1 base, with 11 bases left in between. The germline V gene encodes CDR1 MGHDK and CDR2 SYGVNS. This CDR3 is built from 15 residues. CDR3 loop: CASSDQGLGTDTQYF. The CDR3 region has the DNA TGTGCCAGCAGTGACCAGGGCCTGGGCACAGATACGCAGTATTTT.

The chain employs TRBV6-5 and TRBJ2-1; the D gene is possibly TRBD2 (6 bases). The V and J ends lost 8 bases and 0 bases respectively, with 11 bases between them. This CDR3 is built from 14 residues. Germline lookup yields CDR1 MNHEY and CDR2 SVGAGI. The CDR3 nucleotides read TGTGCCAGCGTTGGGGGGAACTCCTACAATGAGCAGTTCTTC. This sequence encodes CASVGGNSYNEQFF.

The chain is built from TRBV4-3 and TRBJ1-6; D may be TRBD1 (5 bases). This CDR3 contains 16 residues. Germline CDR1 LGHNA, CDR2 YSLEER. With 3 bases removed from V and 7 bases from J, the gap between germline ends came to 16 bases. The CDR3 loop is CASSQDSSGGNSPLHF. The CDR3 nucleotides read TGCGCCAGCAGCCAGGACTCGTCCGGGGGGAATTCACCCCTCCACTTT.

The chain recombines TRBV12-3 or TRBV12-4 with TRBJ1-3; D call uncertain. This CDR3 is built from 12 residues. Trimming removed 7 bases from V and 7 bases from J, with 11 bases in between. The CDR3 region is CASTLGRNTIYF. The CDR3 nucleotides are TGTGCCAGCACCTTGGGGAGGAACACCATATATTTT.

This sequence joins TRBV13 and TRBJ1-1; maybe TRBD1 (6 bases). The germline V and J ends were trimmed by 5 bases and 4 bases, with 14 bases remaining between them. The CDR3 runs to 14 residues. Germline CDR1 and CDR2: PRHDT and FYEKMQ (reference sequence). The CDR3 loop reads CASSPFGGATEAFF. The DNA for the CDR3 is TGTGCCAGCAGCCCCTTTGGGGGGGCCACTGAAGCTTTCTTT.

This clone was recorded a few times. The chain uses TRBV19 and TRBJ1-5; TRBD1 aligns across 7 bases. Germline CDR1 and CDR2: LNHDA and SQIVND (reference sequence). The CDR3 length is 14 residues. The trim removed 4 bases at V and 3 bases at J, leaving 3 bases unmatched. The CDR3: CASSTGQFNQPQHF. CDR3 sequence (DNA): TGTGCCAGTAGTACGGGACAGTTCAATCAGCCCCAGCATTTT.

This clone was counted between two and nine times. CDR3 DNA sequence: TGTGCCAGCAAGGACAGCAACTATGGCTACACCTTC. Protein product: CASKDSNYGYTF. The chain joins TRBV2 to TRBJ1-2; D possibly corresponds to TRBD1 (6 bases). This CDR3 contains 12 residues. Germline V gene lookup returns CDR1 SNHLY and CDR2 FYNNEI. With 7 bases removed from V and 2 bases from J, the gap between germline ends came to 8 bases.

The chain uses TRBV4-2 and TRBJ2-3; a possible D gene is TRBD1 (6 bases). Between the trimmed V and J ends, which lost 5 bases and 9 bases, there was a span of 18 bases. Germline CDR1 and CDR2: LGHNA and YNFKEQ. CDR3 length: 14 amino acids. The CDR3 nucleotides are TGTGCCAGCAGCGAATTGGGTCCGGGACAAACGCAGTATTTT. It is translated as CASSELGPGQTQYF.

This clone was seen more than once but under ten times. V is TRBV25-1 and J is TRBJ1-2; 9 bases align to TRBD1. CDR3 length: 14 residues. The germline V gene encodes CDR1 MGHDK and CDR2 SYGVNS. The V gene end was trimmed by 3 bases and the J gene end by 4 bases; junction bases not matched to a gene: 3. The CDR3 sequence: CASSDTGGIYGYTF. The CDR3 DNA sequence: TGTGCCAGCAGTGATACAGGGGGCATCTATGGCTACACCTTC.

The chain joins TRBV28 to TRBJ1-5; the D is unclear. CDR1 and CDR2 (germline): MDHEN, SYDVKM. This CDR3 comprises 14 residues. V lost 0 bases and J 9 bases, leaving 12 bases between the germline ends. The DNA of the CDR3 is TGTGCCAGCAGTTTATGGGGCAGAAAGGCGCCCCAGCATTTT. It translates to CASSLWGRKAPQHF.

The V call is TRBV5-6, the J call TRBJ1-1; 7 positions match TRBD1. The CDR3 has 13 amino acids. J lost 8 bases, V lost 4 bases, and 8 bases had no gene match. Per the germline V gene, CDR1 is SGHDT and CDR2 is YYEEEE. DNA of the CDR3: TGTGCCAGCAGCAAGACAGGGACTCGAGAAGCTTTCTTT. This sequence encodes CASSKTGTREAFF.

The rearrangement joins TRBV30 to TRBJ1-2, with D tentatively TRBD1 (5 bases). Germline V gives CDR1 GTSNPN, CDR2 SVGIG (reference sequence). CDR3 length: 14 amino acids. The germline V and J ends were trimmed by 3 bases and 0 bases, with 11 bases remaining between them. The CDR3 here is CAWSPTAPNYGYTF. The CDR3 DNA is TGTGCCTGGAGCCCGACAGCCCCTAACTATGGCTACACCTTC.

The chain couples TRBV9 to TRBJ2-3; 7 bases are shared with TRBD2. The germline CDR1 and CDR2 sequences are SGDLS and YYNGEE. J gave up 5 bases and V 0 bases, and 6 bases lay outside the gene matches. This CDR3 comprises 15 residues. The DNA for the CDR3 is TGTGCCAGCAGCGTAGAGGGACTATCGTTAGATACGCAGTATTTT. Its translation: CASSVEGLSLDTQYF. The full variable domain, rest sourced from reference TRBV9 and TRBJ2-3, is DSGVTQTPKHLITATGQRVTLRCSPRSGDLSVYWYQQSLDQGLQFLIQYYNGEERAKGNILERFSAQQFPDLHSELNLSSLELGDSALYFCASSVEGLSLDTQYFGPGTRLTVL.

The V and J genes are TRBV9 and TRBJ2-7; D call uncertain. The V gene lost 1 base and the J gene lost 2 bases, with 10 bases spanning the gap. The CDR3 sequence is 14 residues long. Germline loops: CDR1 SGDLS, CDR2 YYNGEE. CDR3 protein: CASSVSRSAYEQYF. In DNA form, the CDR3 reads TGTGCCAGCAGCGTATCTAGATCCGCCTACGAGCAGTACTTC.

This chain uses TRBV9 with TRBJ1-5; a possible D gene is TRBD1 (5 bases). Germline assignment: CDR1 SGDLS and CDR2 YYNGEE. The CDR3 is made up of 15 amino acids. Trimming cost V 5 bases and J 5 bases, with 17 bases left between them. The CDR3 here is CASSRWGEVYQPQHF. The CDR3 nucleotides read TGTGCCAGCAGTAGGTGGGGGGAGGTTTATCAGCCCCAGCATTTT.

V gene TRBV6-6 combines with J gene TRBJ1-5; TRBD1 is a possible D gene (6 bases). Trimming removed 6 bases at V and 4 bases at J, with 19 bases between. This CDR3 contains 16 residues. Germline V gives CDR1 MNHNY, CDR2 SVGAGI (reference sequence). CDR3 sequence: CASSHTQGKTNQPQHF. The CDR3 DNA follows: TGTGCCAGCAGCCATACGCAGGGGAAGACTAATCAGCCCCAGCATTTT.

This clone has a handful of counts. The chain has TRBV27 and TRBJ2-7, with D maybe TRBD2 (6 bases). CDR3 size: 13 residues. CDR1 is MNHEY, CDR2 SMNVEV, per germline (reference sequence). Trimming took 5 bases from V and 6 from J, leaving 14 bases between them. The chain's CDR3 is CASSPGRSGEQYF. For the CDR3, the DNA is TGTGCCAGCAGTCCTGGGAGGTCAGGCGAGCAGTACTTC.